A single sample is the source of the 18 T cell receptor beta chains below, sequenced in a study of PD-L1 blockade in urothelial cancer. Described time point: pretreatment peripheral blood. Profiled with immunoSEQ multiplex PCR; TCRdb holds only in-frame clones, not every one. This table holds some 87,000 clones, about nine tenths found once. The material sequenced was PBMCs, taken around atezolizumab (anti-PD-L1) treatment. These receptors all stem from a man aged 60 to 69 with urothelial cancer.

This clone appeared a few times. The rearrangement links TRBV5-1 to TRBJ2-3; 15 nucleotides align to TRBD2. With 4 bases clipped from V and 2 bases from J, the junction kept 8 bases outside the gene matches. CDR1 is SGHRS, CDR2 YFSETQ, per germline. The CDR3 covers 18 residues. The CDR3 nucleotides are TGCGCCAGCAGCACGGGACTAGCGGGGGGTAAATACACAGATACGCAGTATTTT. Its protein is CASSTGLAGGKYTDTQYF.

This rearrangement joins TRBV9 to TRBJ2-5, with a weak D call TRBD1 (6 bases). The V and J ends lost 0 bases and 5 bases respectively, with 11 bases between them. Looked up from germline, CDR1 is SGDLS and CDR2 is YYNGEE. This CDR3 comprises 14 residues. CDR3 coding DNA: TGTGCCAGCAGCGTAGGAGGGGGTTCCGAGACCCAGTACTTC. This encodes CASSVGGGSETQYF.

The chain couples TRBV5-1 to TRBJ2-2; unclear D gene. V lost 4 bases and J 5 bases, leaving 15 bases between the germline ends. The germline V gene encodes CDR1 SGHRS and CDR2 YFSETQ. The CDR3 totals 15 residues. In DNA, the CDR3 is TGCGCCAGCAGCCACAACCGTGGAGATACCGGGGAGCTGTTTTTT. It is translated as CASSHNRGDTGELFF.

The V call is TRBV5-1, the J call TRBJ2-3; 12 nucleotides match TRBD2. The J segment lost 0 bases and the V segment lost 3 bases, leaving 2 bases of the junction unmatched. This CDR3 contains 16 residues. Germline CDR1 SGHRS, CDR2 YFSETQ. DNA of the CDR3: TGCGCCAGCAGCTCCGGGACTAGCGGGAGCACAGATACGCAGTATTTT. Its translation: CASSSGTSGSTDTQYF.

V and J are TRBV5-1 and TRBJ2-3; D is undetermined. Germline V gives CDR1 SGHRS, CDR2 YFSETQ. The V gene lost 4 bases and the J gene lost 0 bases, with 18 bases spanning the gap. This CDR3 contains 17 residues. CDR3 in amino acids: CASSPGVRSGSTDTQYF. The CDR3 nucleotides are TGCGCCAGCAGCCCTGGCGTAAGGTCCGGGAGCACAGATACGCAGTATTTT.

V is TRBV7-9 and J is TRBJ2-7; TRBD1 matches 7 bases. In germline, CDR1 is SEHNR, CDR2 FQNEAQ (reference sequence). J was trimmed by 11 bases and V by 5 bases; bases with no gene match: 12. CDR3 length equals 13 residues. The DNA of the CDR3 is TGTGCCAGCAGCAATTACCCCGACAGGGTTGAGTACTTC. It encodes CASSNYPDRVEYF.

The rearrangement joins TRBV28 to TRBJ2-7, with a tentative D call TRBD2 (6 bases). The germline gives CDR1 MDHEN, CDR2 SYDVKM. Between the trimmed V and J ends, which lost 6 bases and 5 bases, there was a span of 17 bases. The CDR3 has 14 residues. The CDR3 DNA sequence: TGTGCCAGCAGCAGATCGCCGGGAGTGGACGAGCAGTACTTC. It encodes CASSRSPGVDEQYF. The full variable domain, rest sourced from reference TRBV28 and TRBJ2-7, is DVKVTQSSRYLVKRTGEKVFLECVQDMDHENMFWYRQDPGLGLRLIYFSYDVKMKEKGDIPEGYSVSREKKERFSLILESASTNQTSMYLCASSRSPGVDEQYFGPGTRLTVT.

The chain uses TRBV4-1 and TRBJ2-6; 11 bases are shared with TRBD1. V lost 1 base to trimming and J lost 2 bases; unmatched junction nucleotides: 7. Germline CDR1 reads MGHRA; CDR2 reads YSYEKL. The CDR3 covers 19 residues. The DNA for the CDR3 is TGCGCCAGCAGCCAAGCGGGGACAGGGGGTCTAGCTGGGGCCAACGTCCTGACTTTC. Translating it yields CASSQAGTGGLAGANVLTF.

V is TRBV19 and J is TRBJ2-3; 7 nucleotides match TRBD1. V shed 6 bases, J shed 1 base, and the junction held 4 bases outside the gene matches. The CDR3 has 14 amino acids. Germline CDR1 is LNHDA and CDR2 is SQIVND (reference sequence). CDR3 sequence reads: CASRRDSGTDTQYF. CDR3 DNA: TGTGCCAGTAGAAGGGACAGCGGCACAGATACGCAGTATTTT.

This clone was recorded only once. The chain has TRBV7-9 and TRBJ2-1, with D possibly TRBD2 on 5 matching bases. Trimming took off 4 bases at V and 0 bases at J, with 7 bases between the two ends. CDR1 and CDR2 from the germline V gene are SEHNR and FQNEAQ (reference sequence). The CDR3 runs to 14 residues. Written as DNA, the CDR3 is TGTGCCAGCAGCTCCGGGGTCTCCTACAATGAGCAGTTCTTC. This gives the protein CASSSGVSYNEQFF.

This sequence joins TRBV5-1 and TRBJ2-1; D gene ambiguous. The V and J ends lost 0 bases and 2 bases respectively, with 9 bases between them. Looked up from germline, CDR1 is SGHRS and CDR2 is YFSETQ. CDR3 size: 15 residues. The chain's CDR3 is CASSLVGEPYNEQFF. As DNA, the CDR3 is TGCGCCAGCAGCTTGGTCGGAGAACCCTACAATGAGCAGTTCTTC.

This clone showed up just a few times. V and J are TRBV5-1 and TRBJ2-7, with 9 bases identical to TRBD1. This CDR3 region has 15 residues. The junction had 11 bases not matched to a gene; V was cut back by 5 bases and J by 5 bases. Germline CDR1 SGHRS, CDR2 YFSETQ. The CDR3: CASSWGQGGINEQYF. CDR3 nucleotides: TGCGCCAGCAGTTGGGGACAGGGAGGAATCAACGAGCAGTACTTC.

The rearrangement links TRBV6-5 to TRBJ2-7; 13 nucleotides agree with TRBD2. Looked up from germline, CDR1 is MNHEY and CDR2 is SVGAGI. This CDR3 comprises 14 residues. Trimming cost V 5 bases and J 4 bases; bases outside gene matches: 2. CDR3 amino acids: CASSRTSGGYEQYF. Written as DNA, the CDR3 is TGTGCCAGCAGTAGGACTAGCGGGGGATACGAGCAGTACTTC.

V gene TRBV10-3 combines with J gene TRBJ1-3, with TRBD1 matching over 7 bases. Germline loops: CDR1 ENHRY, CDR2 SYGVKD. Trimming took 10 bases from V and 11 from J; bases not matched to a gene: 17. The CDR3 consists of 14 residues. DNA of the CDR3: TGTGCCACCACACCTGATCTAGACAGGGAAGCCATATATTTT. This gives the protein CATTPDLDREAIYF.

The chain employs TRBV13 and TRBJ2-3, with TRBD2 identical over 9 bases. Looked up from germline, CDR1 is PRHDT and CDR2 is FYEKMQ (reference sequence). Trimming took 5 bases from V and 1 from J; bases not matched to a gene: 13. The length of the CDR3 is 18 residues. The CDR3 loop is CASSGRTSERHRTDTQYF. CDR3 coding DNA: TGTGCCAGCAGCGGCCGGACTAGCGAACGGCACCGCACAGATACGCAGTATTTT.

This clone has more than one count but fewer than ten. This chain joins TRBV7-2 and TRBJ1-4, with a tentative D call TRBD1 (5 bases). The CDR3 runs to 16 residues. CDR1 is SGHTA, CDR2 FQGNSA, per germline. V was clipped by 1 base and J by 8 bases, with 17 bases between them. The CDR3 DNA sequence: TGTGCCAGCAGCTTAGGCTTGAGCCAGGGAGGCGAAAAACTGTTTTTT. Translated, it gives CASSLGLSQGGEKLFF.

This chain uses TRBV2 with TRBJ1-3; a weak D match, TRBD1 (5 bases). Germline CDR1 SNHLY, CDR2 FYNNEI. CDR3 length equals 13 residues. V was pared by 4 bases and J by 5 bases, with 9 bases between. CDR3 sequence reads: CASSVGARNTIYF. For the CDR3, the DNA is TGTGCCAGCAGTGTAGGGGCCAGAAACACCATATATTTT.

J is TRBJ2-3 and V is TRBV7-3, with a weak D call TRBD1 (6 bases). Trimming left V 8 bases short and J 0 bases short, with 12 bases between. Germline lookup yields CDR1 SGHTA and CDR2 FQGTGA. The CDR3 spans 14 residues. CDR3 sequence (DNA): TGTGCCAGCGGCACAGGGTCTAGCACAGATACGCAGTATTTT. Protein sequence: CASGTGSSTDTQYF.